Presented here are 15 T cell receptor beta chains from one specimen sequenced in a study of tumor-infiltrating lymphocytes in primary liver carcinoma. With around 520 ng total RNA as template and a constant-region primer, TCR beta cDNA was made. Slightly modified ARM-PCR, run as three nested multiplex PCR rounds, produced the TCR beta libraries. PCR rounds one and two used TRBV1-TRBV30 forward primers with a C-beta reverse primer for 10 cycles each. TCRdb processed the multiplex PCR reads anew with MiXCR; each CDR3 protein has one entry. The repertoire consists of 95,000 to 150,000 distinct CDR3 sequences, with approximately 71% occurring once and the leading ten covering 7.5% to 10%. Co-extraction of both nucleic acids (RNA and DNA) used about 20-34 mg of unsorted bulk tissue. The sequenced sample consisted of tumor-adjacent normal liver tissue. The receptors derive from a woman in her sixties or seventies with primary liver carcinoma and hepatitis B virus infection.

Comment on this clonotype: This sequence may be a read error, since a much larger clone differs from it by one base. This chain joins TRBV6-5 and TRBJ2-5; D gene uncertain. Germline-derived CDR1 and CDR2 are MNHEY and SVGAGI. V lost 0 bases and J 5 bases, leaving 13 bases between the germline ends. This CDR3 has 15 residues. CDR3 nucleotides: TGTGCCAGCAGTTACTCTCATGACCTCAGGGAGACCCAGTACTTC. Translated: CASSYSHDLRETQYF.

Concerning this clonotype: Compared with germline, one end of the junction differs, possibly owing to a read error. The V gene is TRBV6-2 or TRBV6-3, the J gene TRBJ1-2; no reliable D call. The CDR3 sequence is 15 residues long. From germline, CDR1 is MNHEY and CDR2 SVGEGT. The CDR3 sequence: CASSYAATTNYGSTF. The CDR3 region has the DNA TGTGCCAGCAGTTACGCTGCGACAACTAATTATGGCTCCACCTTC.

A note on this clonotype: A much larger clone lies a single base off, so this may be a read error. The chain couples TRBV30 to TRBJ1-5; weak D call: TRBD1 (5 bases). The CDR3 length is 12 residues. Trimming left V 2 bases short and J 11 bases short, with 13 bases between. Germline lookup yields CDR1 GTSNPN and CDR2 SVGIG (reference sequence). The CDR3 coding sequence is TGTGCCTGGAGTCAGGGTTTACAGTCCCAGCATTTT. This codes for CAWSQGLQSQHF. Full variable domain (remainder filled in from reference TRBV30 and TRBJ1-5): SQTIHQWPATLVQPVGSPLSLECTVEGTSNPNLYWYRQAAGRGLQLLFYSVGIGQISSEVPQNLSASRPQDRQFILSSKKLLLSDSGFYLCAWSQGLQSQHFGDGTRLSIL.

About this clonotype itself: One end of the junction does not line up with germline, which may come from a read error. This rearrangement joins TRBV29-1 to TRBJ2-5; D call uncertain. The germline V gene has CDR1 SQVTM and CDR2 ANQGSEA. The CDR3 totals 13 residues. The CDR3 DNA sequence: TGCAGCGTTGAAGACGAGTACCAAGAGATCCAGTACTTC. This gives the protein CSVEDEYQEIQYF.

Turning to this clonotype: The junction departs from germline at one end; a sequencing error may be responsible. J is TRBJ2-2 and V is TRBV5-6; 9 nucleotides align to TRBD2. In germline, CDR1 is SGHDT, CDR2 YYEEEE. CDR3 length equals 16 residues. The CDR3 spells CSSSRGGGANSRELFF. The CDR3 DNA reads as TGTTCCAGCAGCCGCGGCGGGGGGGCGAACAGCAGGGAGCTGTTTTTT.

This sequence joins TRBV11-3 and TRBJ2-1; no reliable D call. CDR1 is SGHNT, CDR2 YENEEA, per germline. The V and J ends lost 0 bases and 0 bases respectively, with 12 bases between them. This CDR3 has 17 residues. CDR3 protein: CASSLDLAWSSYNEQFF. The CDR3 DNA sequence: TGTGCCAGCAGCTTAGATCTGGCATGGAGCTCCTACAATGAGCAGTTCTTC.

In regard to this clonotype: An end of the junction differs from the germline gene, which may be a read error. The chain carries TRBV5-1 and TRBJ2-3; 7 bases align to TRBD1. Germline V gene lookup returns CDR1 SGHRS and CDR2 YFSETQ. The CDR3 extends over 15 amino acids. The CDR3 loop reads CARSFGTDSTDTQYF. CDR3 coding DNA: TGCGCCAGAAGCTTCGGGACAGACAGCACAGATACGCAGTATTTT.

In this sample, this clonotype turned up once. The CDR3 region is CSASRTGDKGGYTF. CDR3 nucleotides: TGCAGCGCAAGCCGGACAGGTGACAAGGGTGGCTACACCTTC. The chain combines TRBV29-1 with TRBJ1-2; 7 nucleotides agree with TRBD1. Trimming took 7 bases from V and 7 from J; bases not matched to a gene: 15. CDR3 size: 14 residues. Germline V gene data show CDR1 as SQVTM and CDR2 as ANQGSEA.

This chain connects TRBV11-3 to TRBJ2-1, with D possibly matching TRBD2 (5 bases). The V and J ends lost 2 bases and 10 bases respectively, with 24 bases between them. Germline V CDR1 and CDR2: SGHNT, YENEEA. The CDR3 totals 17 residues. The CDR3: CASSLRSGPAAYSEQFF. The DNA of the CDR3 is TGTGCCAGCAGCTTAAGATCCGGACCAGCGGCCTACAGCGAGCAGTTCTTC. Complete variable domain (other parts from reference TRBV11-3 and TRBJ2-1): EAGVVQSPRYKIIEKKQPVAFWCNPISGHNTLYWYLQNLGQGPELLIRYENEEAVDDSQLPKDRFSAERLKGVDSTLKIQPAELGDSAVYLCASSLRSGPAAYSEQFFGPGTRLTVL.

Points on this clonotype: This may stem from a read error, because a much larger clone lies one nucleotide away. V is TRBV12-3 or TRBV12-4 and J is TRBJ2-7; either TRBD1 or TRBD2 may supply D (6 bases each). The CDR3 sequence is 15 residues long. Trimming cost V 6 bases and J 0 bases, with 15 bases left between them. This CDR3 is CASSPRGGISYEQYF. The CDR3 DNA follows: TGTGCCAGCAGCCCCAGGGGCGGGATCTCCTACGAGCAGTACTTC.

As regards this clonotype: The conserved phenylalanine or tryptophan is not found at the CDR3 terminus, so this likely reflects a read error. The chain joins TRBV11-2 to TRBJ2-1; TRBD2 matches at 8 bases. Germline CDR1 reads SGHAT; CDR2 reads FQNNGV. The CDR3 runs 16 residues. The CDR3: CASNFSRGLVGNGQFY. The DNA for the CDR3 is TGTGCCAGCAACTTCTCTAGGGGACTAGTGGGAAATGGGCAGTTCTAC.

This clonotype was observed a single time. Since no conserved phenylalanine or tryptophan closes the CDR3, a read error is the likely cause. The limits of the CDR3 on the DNA are not certain, so only TCRdb's listed CDR3 is given. The genes are TRBV11-2 and TRBJ2-1; no DNA check was done on the table's D call, TRBD2. The CDR3 is 16 residues long, ends included. CDR1 SGHAT and CDR2 FQNNGV come from the germline V gene. The CDR3 protein is CASSFGSGGPWNEQLL.

About this clonotype: A single base separates this from a much larger clone, so it may be a read error. The V call is TRBV7-9, the J call TRBJ2-7; unclear D gene. V lost 0 bases to trimming and J lost 0 bases, with 18 bases between them. From germline, CDR1 is SEHNR and CDR2 FQNEAQ (reference sequence). The CDR3 loop spans 18 amino acids. Here the CDR3 DNA reads TGTGCCAGCAGCTTAGCTGTTGGGATCTTCCCGAGCTCCTACGAGCAGTACTTC. Protein sequence: CASSLAVGIFPSSYEQYF. Using reference TRBV7-9 and TRBJ2-7 for the parts outside the CDR3, the full variable domain is DTGVSQNPRHKITKRGQNVTFRCDPISEHNRLYWYRQTLGQGPEFLTYFQNEAQLEKSRLLSDRFSAERPKGSFSTLEIQRTEQGDSAMYLCASSLAVGIFPSSYEQYFGPGTRLTVT.

As concerns this clonotype: This could be a read error, since a much larger clone is one nucleotide away. V gene TRBV30 combines with J gene TRBJ1-5, with unresolved D. The CDR3 covers 12 residues. Germline loops: CDR1 GTSNPN, CDR2 SVGIG (reference sequence). CDR3 nucleotide sequence: TGTGCCTGGAGCAGTACCAATCAGCCCCAGCAATTT. Translating it yields CAWSSTNQPQQF. The variable domain in full, with the rest retrieved from reference TRBV30 and TRBJ1-5, is SQTIHQWPATLVQPVGSPLSLECTVEGTSNPNLYWYRQAAGRGLQLLFYSVGIGQISSEVPQNLSASRPQDRQFILSSKKLLLSDSGFYLCAWSSTNQPQQFGDGTRLSIL.

With regard to this clonotype: One end of the junction is discordant with germline, which a read error may explain. The CDR3 region is CASSASGRDGKQFF. The CDR3 bases are TGTGCTAGCAGTGCCAGCGGGAGGGACGGTAAGCAGTTCTTC. The chain recombines TRBV6-1 with TRBJ2-1, with TRBD2 matching 10 bases. CDR1 MNHNS and CDR2 SASEGT come from the germline V gene. The CDR3 consists of 14 residues.